These 28 T cell receptor beta chains originate from one sample sequenced in a study of blood T cell repertoires in COVID-19. Generated by immunoSEQ multiplex PCR, the TCRdb table keeps only in-frame clones and is missing some. The table lists approximately 200,000 clones, about 80% of them singletons. Sequenced sample: peripheral blood. These receptors originate from a woman in her twenties or thirties who had recovered from COVID-19.

The J gene is TRBJ1-2, the V gene TRBV6-5; unclear D gene. Trimming left V 4 bases short and J 4 bases short, with 10 bases between. CDR1 and CDR2 (germline): MNHEY, SVGAGI. This CDR3 is 13 amino acids long. CDR3 sequence: CASSSGFSYGYTF. The CDR3 DNA reads TGTGCCAGCAGTTCGGGGTTTTCCTATGGCTACACCTTC.

This clone was seen just once. V gene TRBV6-5 combines with J gene TRBJ1-2; TRBD1 might be the D (5 bases). There are 13 residues in the CDR3. Germline V gene data show CDR1 as MNHEY and CDR2 as SVGAGI. Trimming removed 10 bases from V and 4 bases from J, with 16 bases in between. The CDR3 DNA reads as TGTGCCACCCGGGACTCCAGATTCTATGGCTACACCTTC. Translated: CATRDSRFYGYTF.

The chain employs TRBV4-1 and TRBJ1-5; 8 positions agree with TRBD1. The CDR3 sequence is 17 residues long. Trimming cost V 0 bases and J 1 base; bases outside gene matches: 5. CDR1 MGHRA and CDR2 YSYEKL come from the germline V gene. CDR3 residues: CASSQDPTGASNQPQHF. The CDR3 region has the DNA TGCGCCAGCAGCCAAGACCCGACAGGGGCGAGCAATCAGCCCCAGCATTTT.

This clone was seen once. V usage is TRBV28 and J usage is TRBJ1-1; 7 bases map to TRBD1. The trim removed 6 bases at V and 1 base at J, leaving 5 bases unmatched. CDR1 is MDHEN and CDR2 is SYDVKM in the germline V gene. The CDR3 runs to 14 residues. CDR3 residues: CASRTGTANTEAFF. CDR3 sequence (DNA): TGTGCCAGCAGAACCGGGACAGCGAACACTGAAGCTTTCTTT. Variable domain in full (rest from reference TRBV28 and TRBJ1-1): DVKVTQSSRYLVKRTGEKVFLECVQDMDHENMFWYRQDPGLGLRLIYFSYDVKMKEKGDIPEGYSVSREKKERFSLILESASTNQTSMYLCASRTGTANTEAFFGQGTRLTVV.

J is TRBJ1-2 and V is TRBV6-6; D is unclear. The germline V and J ends were trimmed by 5 bases and 1 base, with 11 bases remaining between them. The CDR3 runs 14 residues. CDR1 is MNHNY, CDR2 SVGAGI, per germline (reference sequence). CDR3 nucleotide sequence: TGTGCCAGCAGTCCCCAGGCAGTTAACTATGGCTACACCTTC. This codes for CASSPQAVNYGYTF.

The chain combines TRBV18 with TRBJ2-7, with 11 bases lining up with TRBD2. J lost 5 bases, V lost 3 bases, and 3 bases had no gene match. The CDR3 runs to 14 residues. CDR1 is KGHSH, CDR2 LQKENI, per germline. CDR3 in amino acids: CASSPSLAGDEQYF. CDR3 bases: TGTGCCAGCTCACCTTCACTAGCGGGAGACGAGCAGTACTTC.

The rearrangement links TRBV9 to TRBJ1-2; 7 bases are a match to TRBD1. The V and J ends lost 2 bases and 8 bases, in that order; junction bases with no gene match: 6. The CDR3 contains 13 residues. Germline assignment: CDR1 SGDLS and CDR2 YYNGEE. This chain's CDR3 is CASSVDRVGGYTF. CDR3 nucleotide sequence: TGTGCCAGCAGCGTCGACAGGGTTGGGGGCTACACCTTC.

This chain joins TRBV9 and TRBJ2-1, with a possible D match to TRBD1 (7 bases). This CDR3 spans 15 amino acids. CDR1 is SGDLS, CDR2 YYNGEE, per germline. With 4 bases removed from V and 6 bases from J, the gap between germline ends came to 17 bases. CDR3 sequence reads: CASSSTGQGGNEQFF. For the CDR3, the DNA is TGTGCCAGCAGCTCCACGGGGCAGGGGGGCAATGAGCAGTTCTTC.

This sequence joins TRBV7-9 and TRBJ1-4; TRBD1 is a possible D gene (6 bases). Per the germline V gene, CDR1 is SEHNR and CDR2 is FQNEAQ (reference sequence). The CDR3 totals 14 residues. V lost 4 bases to trimming and J lost 8 bases, with 14 bases between them. CDR3 protein: CASSYSSGGEKLFF. Here the CDR3 DNA reads TGTGCCAGCAGCTACAGCTCGGGGGGCGAAAAACTGTTTTTT. Combining the CDR3 with reference TRBV7-9 and TRBJ1-4 gives the whole variable domain DTGVSQNPRHKITKRGQNVTFRCDPISEHNRLYWYRQTLGQGPEFLTYFQNEAQLEKSRLLSDRFSAERPKGSFSTLEIQRTEQGDSAMYLCASSYSSGGEKLFFGSGTQLSVL.

The rearrangement joins TRBV7-8 to TRBJ1-4; 7 nucleotides match TRBD1. Germline CDR1 is SGHVS and CDR2 is FQNEAQ. The CDR3 is made up of 16 amino acids. Losses at the gene ends were 7 bases for V and 10 bases for J; bases not matched to a gene: 18. CDR3 sequence: CASTNVPGQLARKLFF. The CDR3 DNA reads as TGTGCCAGCACCAACGTCCCGGGACAGCTGGCCCGAAAACTGTTTTTT. The full variable domain, its missing parts supplied by reference TRBV7-8 and TRBJ1-4, is GAGVSQSPRYKVAKRGQDVALRCDPISGHVSLFWYQQALGQGPEFLTYFQNEAQLDKSGLPSDRFFAERPEGSVSTLKIQRTQQEDSAVYLCASTNVPGQLARKLFFGSGTQLSVL.

The chain employs TRBV10-3 and TRBJ2-3, with 7 bases lining up with TRBD2. Germline lookup yields CDR1 ENHRY and CDR2 SYGVKD. The ends lost 11 bases at V and 0 bases at J; junction bases unmatched: 11. This CDR3 is 15 amino acids long. The chain's CDR3 is CAVLITGLSTDTQYF. Written as DNA, the CDR3 is TGTGCCGTCCTCATCACGGGACTAAGCACAGATACGCAGTATTTT.

The chain joins TRBV27 to TRBJ2-7; D unresolved. CDR1 MNHEY and CDR2 SMNVEV come from the germline V gene (reference sequence). Trimming cost V 6 bases and J 2 bases, with 11 bases left between them. The CDR3 is 13 residues long. The CDR3 DNA reads as TGTGCCAGCAGCCCCGGCGGTACCTACGAGCAGTACTTC. The encoded protein is CASSPGGTYEQYF.

The V call is TRBV7-3, the J call TRBJ2-1, with 7 bases lining up with TRBD2. The V segment lost 0 bases and the J segment 4 bases; nucleotides outside the gene matches: 3. The germline gives CDR1 SGHTA, CDR2 FQGTGA. CDR3 size: 15 residues. As DNA, the CDR3 is TGTGCCAGCAGCTTAACGGCGGGGGATTACAATGAGCAGTTCTTC. This codes for CASSLTAGDYNEQFF.

The chain joins TRBV27 to TRBJ1-4, with 8 positions matching TRBD1. CDR1 is MNHEY, CDR2 SMNVEV, per germline (reference sequence). V was clipped by 6 bases and J by 7 bases; unmatched bases: 7. This CDR3 is built from 14 residues. The CDR3 nucleotides are TGTGCCAGCAGACACGACAGGGGAGGTGAAAAACTGTTTTTT. This gives the protein CASRHDRGGEKLFF.

The chain carries TRBV24-1 and TRBJ2-7, with D unresolved. The CDR3 totals 14 residues. Germline loops: CDR1 KGHDR, CDR2 SFDVKD. V was trimmed by 5 bases and J by 5 bases, leaving 15 bases between them. DNA of the CDR3: TGTGCCACCAGTGCGACTCTTTCTCCCGACGAGCAGTACTTC. This gives the protein CATSATLSPDEQYF.

The CDR3 nucleotides read TGTGCCAGCAGTCGGGTTTACACTGAAGCTTTCTTT. Translating gives CASSRVYTEAFF. The rearrangement joins TRBV6-2 or TRBV6-3 to TRBJ1-1, with unresolved D. V dropped 5 bases and J dropped 3 bases, with 7 bases sitting between them. Germline V gene sequence: CDR1 MNHEY, CDR2 SVGEGT. This CDR3 has 12 residues.

The genes are TRBV6-5 and TRBJ1-6; no clear D gene. Germline V gives CDR1 MNHEY, CDR2 SVGAGI. V was trimmed by 5 bases and J by 9 bases, leaving 17 bases between them. The CDR3 has 15 residues. The CDR3 spells CASSPQVARGSPLHF. CDR3 bases: TGTGCCAGCAGTCCTCAGGTCGCCCGGGGTTCACCCCTCCACTTT.

J is TRBJ1-1 and V is TRBV3-1 (or the pseudogene TRBV3-2); TRBD1 might be the D (5 bases). The CDR3 runs 13 residues. With 4 bases removed from V and 4 bases from J, the gap between germline ends came to 10 bases. The germline CDR1 and CDR2 sequences are LGHDT and YNNKEL (reference sequence). The CDR3 loop is CASSRGEGTEAFF. The CDR3 region has the DNA TGTGCCAGCAGCCGGGGGGAGGGCACTGAAGCTTTCTTT.

This clone was observed once. The chain links TRBV28 to TRBJ2-3; 14 nucleotides align to TRBD2. The V segment lost 5 bases and the J segment 1 base; nucleotides outside the gene matches: 8. Germline V lookup: CDR1 MDHEN, CDR2 SYDVKM. This CDR3 has 18 residues. CDR3 amino acids: CASSVTSGRAHGTDTQYF. In DNA, the CDR3 is TGTGCCAGCAGTGTGACTAGCGGGAGGGCCCATGGCACAGATACGCAGTATTTT.

The V and J genes are TRBV28 and TRBJ1-2; a weak D match, TRBD1 (5 bases). V was pared by 6 bases and J by 7 bases, with 12 bases between. The CDR3 loop spans 12 amino acids. CDR1 and CDR2 (germline): MDHEN, SYDVKM. The CDR3 coding sequence is TGTGCCAGCAGCTTCGGGGGACCTGGCTACACCTTC. Encoded protein: CASSFGGPGYTF.

This clone was detected a few times. J is TRBJ2-3 and V is TRBV30; 10 bases are a match to TRBD2. This CDR3 has 18 residues. In germline, CDR1 is GTSNPN, CDR2 SVGIG (reference sequence). The ends lost 2 bases at V and 7 bases at J; junction bases unmatched: 18. CDR3 in amino acids: CAWSKSMVSGRTFNTQYF. The CDR3 DNA reads TGTGCCTGGAGTAAGTCTATGGTTAGCGGGAGGACTTTCAATACGCAGTATTTT.

This rearrangement joins TRBV19 to TRBJ2-3, with a tentative D call TRBD1 (8 bases). Trimming stripped 2 bases from V and 6 bases from J, with 15 bases between. The CDR3 runs 15 residues. Per the germline V gene, CDR1 is LNHDA and CDR2 is SQIVND (reference sequence). CDR3 loop: CASSILGQGGDTQYF. In DNA form, the CDR3 reads TGTGCCAGTAGTATATTAGGACAGGGAGGGGATACGCAGTATTTT.

The V call is TRBV5-1, the J call TRBJ1-2, with 9 positions matching TRBD1. V lost 3 bases and J lost 7; bases outside the gene matches: 13. CDR3 size: 16 residues. The germline V gene encodes CDR1 SGHRS and CDR2 YFSETQ. The CDR3 region has the DNA TGCGCCAGCAGCTCGTTCCGGGACAGGGCCTCTAGTGGCTACACCTTC. Translating it yields CASSSFRDRASSGYTF.

The V gene is TRBV5-5, the J gene TRBJ2-7; D gene unclear. CDR3 size: 12 residues. Germline V gene data show CDR1 as SGHKS and CDR2 as YYEKEE (reference sequence). V lost 5 bases and J 4 bases, leaving 10 bases between the germline ends. For the CDR3, the DNA is TGTGCCAGCAGACAATCCCAGTACGAGCAGTACTTC. Encoded protein: CASRQSQYEQYF.

This clone was seen only once. The J gene is TRBJ2-7, the V gene TRBV28; unclear D gene. The germline V and J ends were trimmed by 5 bases and 5 bases, with 7 bases remaining between them. Germline assignment: CDR1 MDHEN and CDR2 SYDVKM. The CDR3 sequence is 11 residues long. The CDR3 sequence: CASSPRDEQYF. In DNA, the CDR3 is TGTGCCAGCAGTCCCCGGGACGAGCAGTACTTC.

The CDR3 sequence is CATNATGTSGSPGADTQYF. The CDR3, as DNA: TGTGCCACGAACGCTACCGGGACTAGCGGGAGCCCCGGGGCCGATACGCAGTATTTT. The chain joins TRBV24-1 to TRBJ2-3; 14 bases line up with TRBD2. CDR3 length: 19 residues. Trimming at V came to 10 bases and at J to 6 bases, leaving 20 bases not matched to a gene. In germline, CDR1 is KGHDR, CDR2 SFDVKD.

This clone was seen a handful of times. V and J are TRBV24-1 and TRBJ2-1; 7 bases align to TRBD1. In germline, CDR1 is KGHDR, CDR2 SFDVKD. The junction had 6 bases not matched to a gene; V was cut back by 3 bases and J by 5 bases. This CDR3 contains 15 residues. CDR3 region: CATSDARQGDNEQFF. In DNA form, the CDR3 reads TGTGCCACCAGTGATGCCCGACAGGGCGACAATGAGCAGTTCTTC.

Here the CDR3 DNA reads TGTGCCAGCTCCGAGGGGCCTAGCGTTACCTACGAGCAGTACTTC. Translation gives CASSEGPSVTYEQYF. This chain joins TRBV18 and TRBJ2-7, with D possibly matching TRBD2 (6 bases). CDR1 is KGHSH and CDR2 is LQKENI in the germline V gene. Trimming stripped 6 bases from V and 2 bases from J, with 17 bases between. This CDR3 has 15 amino acids.